Sequencing of this T cell receptor (beta chain) was carried out in a study of tumor and adjacent non-tumor tissue in lung cancer. Overall study: There were some 11 adenocarcinoma, a couple of squamous cell carcinoma and 1 small cell lung cancer cases. Patients were aged roughly 30 to 76, nine to eleven men and 5 women, stage I to III. Findings and caveats of the study: Tumor repertoires had a smaller top 100 clone share than normal lung.

A word on this clonotype: Its antigen is undetermined.

The template was RNA from unsorted bulk tissue. More than 3 cm separated this lung sample from the edge of the tumor. The library came from three nested PCR rounds adapted from ARM-PCR protocols. A single record per CDR3 protein comes from TCRdb applying MiXCR to the multiplex PCR reads. The sample lists some 100,000 distinct CDR3 sequences; about 63% were seen once. The CDR3 runs 16 residues. The germline V gene has CDR1 SGHAT and CDR2 FQNNGV. Trimming at V came to 3 bases and at J to 9 bases, leaving 13 bases not matched to a gene. This sequence was found in a man aged 55 to 70 with non-small cell lung cancer. Specimen: distant non-tumor lung tissue. The V call is TRBV11-2, the J call TRBJ2-1; 8 bases are shared with TRBD1. CDR3 residues: CASSFPQGARGVEQFF. The CDR3 DNA reads TGTGCCAGCAGCTTCCCCCAGGGGGCGCGGGGCGTTGAGCAGTTCTTC.